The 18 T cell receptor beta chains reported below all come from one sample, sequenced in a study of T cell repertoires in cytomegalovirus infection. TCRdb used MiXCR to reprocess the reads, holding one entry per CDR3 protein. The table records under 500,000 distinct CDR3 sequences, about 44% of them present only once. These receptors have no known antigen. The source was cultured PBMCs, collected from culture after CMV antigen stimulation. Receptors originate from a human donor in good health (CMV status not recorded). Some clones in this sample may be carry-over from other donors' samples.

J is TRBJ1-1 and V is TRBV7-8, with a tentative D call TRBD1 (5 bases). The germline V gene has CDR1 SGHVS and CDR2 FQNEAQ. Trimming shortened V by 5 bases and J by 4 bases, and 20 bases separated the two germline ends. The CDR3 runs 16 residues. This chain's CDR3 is CASSLGARGRGTEAFF. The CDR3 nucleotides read TGTGCCAGCAGCCTAGGGGCGCGGGGTCGGGGCACTGAAGCTTTCTTT.

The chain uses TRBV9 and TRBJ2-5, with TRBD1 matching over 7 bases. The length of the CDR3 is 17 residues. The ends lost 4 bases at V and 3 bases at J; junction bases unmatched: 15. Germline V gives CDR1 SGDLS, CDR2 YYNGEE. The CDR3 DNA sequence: TGTGCCAGCAGCCCCTCTCAGACAGGGAAAAGGGAAGAGACCCAGTACTTC. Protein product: CASSPSQTGKREETQYF.

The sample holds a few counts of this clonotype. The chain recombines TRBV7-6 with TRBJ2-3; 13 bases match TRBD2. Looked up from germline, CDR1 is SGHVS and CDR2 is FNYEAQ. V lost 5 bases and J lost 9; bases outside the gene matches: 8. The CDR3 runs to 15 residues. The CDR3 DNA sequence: TGTGCCAGCAGCATACTAGCGGGGGGGTCGAGGACGCAGTATTTT. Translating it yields CASSILAGGSRTQYF.

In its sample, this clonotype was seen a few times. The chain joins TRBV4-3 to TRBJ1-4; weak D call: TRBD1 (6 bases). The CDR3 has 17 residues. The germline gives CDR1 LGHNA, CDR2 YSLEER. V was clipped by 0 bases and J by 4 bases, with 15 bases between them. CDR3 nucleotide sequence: TGCGCCAGCAGCCAAGATGGCCCGGGGGCGGTTAATGAAAAACTGTTTTTT. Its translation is CASSQDGPGAVNEKLFF.

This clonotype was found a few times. The CDR3 DNA reads TGTGCCAGCAGCTTCAGCCCGACAGGGGGCACGTCTGGGGCCAACGTCCTGACTTTC. Protein sequence: CASSFSPTGGTSGANVLTF. This sequence joins TRBV7-2 and TRBJ2-6; the match to TRBD1 covers 10 bases. CDR1 SGHTA and CDR2 FQGNSA come from the germline V gene. The CDR3 spans 19 residues. V lost 3 bases, J lost 1 base, and 9 bases stayed unmatched.

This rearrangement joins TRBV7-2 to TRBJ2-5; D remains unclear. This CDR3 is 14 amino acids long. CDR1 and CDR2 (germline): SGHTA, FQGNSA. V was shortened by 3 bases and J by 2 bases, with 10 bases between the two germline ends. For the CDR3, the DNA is TGTGCCAGCAGCTTTTACGGGCCGCAAGAGACCCAGTACTTC. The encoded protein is CASSFYGPQETQYF.

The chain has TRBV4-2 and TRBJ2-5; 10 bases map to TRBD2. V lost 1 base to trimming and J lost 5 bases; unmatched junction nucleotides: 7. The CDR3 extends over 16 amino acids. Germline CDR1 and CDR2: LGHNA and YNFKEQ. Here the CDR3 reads CASSQVERGGRETQYF. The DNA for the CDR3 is TGTGCCAGCAGCCAAGTCGAGCGGGGGGGCCGGGAGACCCAGTACTTC.

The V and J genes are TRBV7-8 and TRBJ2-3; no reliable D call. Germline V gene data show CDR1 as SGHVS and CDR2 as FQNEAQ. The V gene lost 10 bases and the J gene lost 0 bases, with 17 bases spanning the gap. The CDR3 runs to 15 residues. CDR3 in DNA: TGTGCCACGCTGCGCGACGGGTTTAGCACAGATACGCAGTATTTT. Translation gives CATLRDGFSTDTQYF.

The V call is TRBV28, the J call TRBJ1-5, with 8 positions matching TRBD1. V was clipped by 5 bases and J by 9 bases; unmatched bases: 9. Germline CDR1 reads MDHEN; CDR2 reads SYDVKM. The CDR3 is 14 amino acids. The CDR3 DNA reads TGTGCCAGCAGTCTAGGACAGGGCCTAGGGCCCCAGCATTTT. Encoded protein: CASSLGQGLGPQHF.

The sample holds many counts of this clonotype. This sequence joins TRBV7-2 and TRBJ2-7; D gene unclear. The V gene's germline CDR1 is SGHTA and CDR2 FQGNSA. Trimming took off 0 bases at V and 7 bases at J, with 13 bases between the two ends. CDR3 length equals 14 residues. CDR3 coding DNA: TGTGCCAGCAGCTTAGCTATGGCCCTGGGTGAGCAGTACTTC. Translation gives CASSLAMALGEQYF.

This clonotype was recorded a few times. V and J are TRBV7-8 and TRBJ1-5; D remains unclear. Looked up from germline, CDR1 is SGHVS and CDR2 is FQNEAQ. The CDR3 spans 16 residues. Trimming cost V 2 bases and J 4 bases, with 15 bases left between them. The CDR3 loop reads CASSLKFIGQNQPQHF. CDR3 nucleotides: TGTGCCAGCAGCTTAAAGTTTATTGGGCAAAATCAGCCCCAGCATTTT.

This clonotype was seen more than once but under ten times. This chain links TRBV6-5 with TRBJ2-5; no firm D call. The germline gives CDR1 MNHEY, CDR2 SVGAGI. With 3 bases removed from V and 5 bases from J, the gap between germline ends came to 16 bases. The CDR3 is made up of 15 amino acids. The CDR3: CASSYSNFPRETQYF. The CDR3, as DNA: TGTGCCAGCAGTTATTCTAACTTTCCGAGGGAGACCCAGTACTTC.

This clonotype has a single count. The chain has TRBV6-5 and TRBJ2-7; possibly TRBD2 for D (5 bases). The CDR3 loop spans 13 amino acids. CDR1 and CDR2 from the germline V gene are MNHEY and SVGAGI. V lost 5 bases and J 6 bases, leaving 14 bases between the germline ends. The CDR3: CASSRTYSGEQYF. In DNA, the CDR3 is TGTGCCAGCAGTCGGACTTATTCGGGCGAGCAGTACTTC.

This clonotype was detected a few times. The CDR3 DNA reads as TGTGCCAGCAGCCGGACCGGGGGGGGTCCTCATGAGCAGTTCTTC. Translation: CASSRTGGGPHEQFF. The chain links TRBV7-2 to TRBJ2-1, with 8 bases lining up with TRBD2. CDR3 size: 15 residues. Germline V gene sequence: CDR1 SGHTA, CDR2 FQGNSA. V was pared by 5 bases and J by 8 bases, with 11 bases of the junction left unmatched.

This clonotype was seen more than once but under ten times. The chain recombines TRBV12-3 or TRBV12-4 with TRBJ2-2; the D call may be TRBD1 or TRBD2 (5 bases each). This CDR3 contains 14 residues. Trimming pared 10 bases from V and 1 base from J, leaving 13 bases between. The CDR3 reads CATRDVGNTGELFF. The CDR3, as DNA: TGTGCCACCCGGGACGTAGGGAACACCGGGGAGCTGTTTTTT.

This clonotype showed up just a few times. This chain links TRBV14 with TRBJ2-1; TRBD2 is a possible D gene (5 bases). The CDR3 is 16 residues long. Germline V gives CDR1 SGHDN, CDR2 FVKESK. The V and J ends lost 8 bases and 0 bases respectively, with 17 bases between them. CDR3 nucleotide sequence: TGTGCCAGCCGAGGCATGGCGGGTAGCTCCTACAATGAGCAGTTCTTC. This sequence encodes CASRGMAGSSYNEQFF.

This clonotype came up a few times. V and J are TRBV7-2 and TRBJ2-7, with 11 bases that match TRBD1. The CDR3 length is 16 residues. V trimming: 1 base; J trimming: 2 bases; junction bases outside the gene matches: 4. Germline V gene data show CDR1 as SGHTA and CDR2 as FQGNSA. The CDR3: CASSLVGQGAPYEQYF. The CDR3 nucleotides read TGTGCCAGCAGCTTAGTCGGACAGGGGGCCCCCTACGAGCAGTACTTC.

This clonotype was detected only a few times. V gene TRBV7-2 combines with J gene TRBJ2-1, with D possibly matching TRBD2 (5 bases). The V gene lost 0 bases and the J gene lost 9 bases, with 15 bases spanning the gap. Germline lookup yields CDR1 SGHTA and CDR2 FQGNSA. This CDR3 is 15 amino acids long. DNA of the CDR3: TGTGCCAGCAGCTTAGCCCCACTAGTCCGGAGTGAGCAGTTCTTC. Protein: CASSLAPLVRSEQFF. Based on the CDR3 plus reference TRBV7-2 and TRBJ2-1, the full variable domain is GAGVSQSPSNKVTEKGKDVELRCDPISGHTALYWYRQSLGQGLEFLIYFQGNSAPDKSGLPSDRFSAERTGGSVSTLTIQRTQQEDSAVYLCASSLAPLVRSEQFFGPGTRLTVL.